The 10 T cell receptor beta chains listed next were all sequenced from one sample in a study of blood T cell repertoires in COVID-19 (TCRdb year 2020). Preparation of the library involved the immunoSEQ multiplex PCR assay. TCRdb retrieved this table from immuneACCESS and kept in-frame rearrangements only. Not all clones are present; in checked studies, unresolved V genes account for under half, and no reason is known for the remainder. This sample is represented by approximately 200,000 clones; 94% of them were singletons. The ten largest make up 0.76% of the sample. Sequenced sample: peripheral blood. Receptor source: a man younger than 45 with COVID-19, enrolled during active disease.

The chain is built from TRBV4-1 and TRBJ2-7; D gene uncertain. This CDR3 is built from 14 residues. Germline V gene sequence: CDR1 MGHRA, CDR2 YSYEKL. V was trimmed by 0 bases and J by 0 bases, leaving 6 bases between them. CDR3 protein: CASSQEASSYEQYF. Written as DNA, the CDR3 is TGCGCCAGCAGCCAAGAGGCCAGCTCCTACGAGCAGTACTTC.

The gene calls are TRBV13 and TRBJ2-6, with 10 positions matching TRBD1. The germline gives CDR1 PRHDT, CDR2 FYEKMQ (reference sequence). The CDR3 runs 18 residues. With V trimmed by 3 bases and J by 1 base, 6 bases remained unmatched. CDR3 coding DNA: TGTGCCAGCAGCTTCTGGACAGGGGGTACTTCTGGGGCCAACGTCCTGACTTTC. Protein product: CASSFWTGGTSGANVLTF.

The chain is built from TRBV10-2 and TRBJ1-5, with 7 bases aligning to TRBD1. Losses at the gene ends were 3 bases for V and 3 bases for J; bases not matched to a gene: 11. Germline V gives CDR1 WSHSY, CDR2 SAAADI. This CDR3 has 17 residues. CDR3 amino acids: CASSDVGGARNNQPQHF. CDR3 DNA sequence: TGCGCCAGCAGTGACGTAGGGGGCGCGAGAAACAATCAGCCCCAGCATTTT.

DNA for the CDR3: TGTGCCAGCAGTCCACCAGGGGGCAACTCCTATAATTCACCCCTCCACTTT. Its translation is CASSPPGGNSYNSPLHF. This sequence joins TRBV7-9 and TRBJ1-6; 8 nucleotides match TRBD1. Germline CDR1 and CDR2: SEHNR and FQNEAQ (reference sequence). Unmatched junction bases numbered 7, after V lost 6 bases and J lost 0 bases. The CDR3 length is 17 residues.

The rearrangement joins TRBV9 to TRBJ1-2, with TRBD1 identical over 7 bases. Trimming removed 5 bases from V and 7 bases from J; junction bases left unmatched: 14. The V gene's germline CDR1 is SGDLS and CDR2 YYNGEE. The CDR3 length is 15 residues. CDR3 loop: CASSDQGEAAGGYTF. CDR3 nucleotide sequence: TGTGCCAGCAGTGATCAGGGGGAGGCAGCGGGTGGCTACACCTTC.

The rearrangement joins TRBV5-1 to TRBJ2-1; 12 bases agree with TRBD2. The germline V gene encodes CDR1 SGHRS and CDR2 YFSETQ. The CDR3 consists of 16 residues. V lost 7 bases to trimming and J lost 0 bases; unmatched junction nucleotides: 5. The CDR3 DNA is TGCGCCAGCGGTACTAGCGGGGGGCTCTCCTACAATGAGCAGTTCTTC. This codes for CASGTSGGLSYNEQFF.

The chain carries TRBV7-9 and TRBJ1-3; TRBD1 matches 7 bases. The CDR3 length is 16 residues. Trimming at V came to 5 bases and at J to 2 bases, leaving 9 bases not matched to a gene. Germline-derived CDR1 and CDR2 are SEHNR and FQNEAQ (reference sequence). The CDR3 sequence: CASSPRGQSTGNTIYF. The CDR3 DNA follows: TGTGCCAGCAGCCCACGGGGACAGTCAACTGGAAACACCATATATTTT. Filled out from reference TRBV7-9 and TRBJ1-3, the complete variable domain reads DTGVSQNPRHKITKRGQNVTFRCDPISEHNRLYWYRQTLGQGPEFLTYFQNEAQLEKSRLLSDRFSAERPKGSFSTLEIQRTEQGDSAMYLCASSPRGQSTGNTIYFGEGSWLTVV.

In its sample, this clone was seen once. This chain links TRBV7-9 with TRBJ2-7, with 9 nucleotides matching TRBD1. The V gene end was trimmed by 3 bases and the J gene end by 4 bases; junction bases not matched to a gene: 7. The CDR3 is 15 residues long. CDR1 is SEHNR and CDR2 is FQNEAQ in the germline V gene (reference sequence). The CDR3 DNA reads as TGTGCCAGCAGCTTGGGGACAGGGAATGGGTACGAGCAGTACTTC. Translation: CASSLGTGNGYEQYF. Looking up the rest from reference TRBV7-9 and TRBJ2-7 gives the full variable domain: DTGVSQNPRHKITKRGQNVTFRCDPISEHNRLYWYRQTLGQGPEFLTYFQNEAQLEKSRLLSDRFSAERPKGSFSTLEIQRTEQGDSAMYLCASSLGTGNGYEQYFGPGTRLTVT.

The genes are TRBV14 and TRBJ1-1; D is possibly TRBD1 (5 bases). Per the germline V gene, CDR1 is SGHDN and CDR2 is FVKESK. V gave up 0 bases and J gave up 1 base, with 12 bases separating them. The CDR3 extends over 16 amino acids. Written as DNA, the CDR3 is TGTGCCAGCAGCCAAGACGCTGGACACCGGAACACTGAAGCTTTCTTT. Translated: CASSQDAGHRNTEAFF.

This clone appeared a single time. The chain recombines TRBV13 with TRBJ2-7; D is perhaps TRBD1 (5 bases). The CDR3 contains 13 residues. V was clipped by 0 bases and J by 2 bases, with 5 bases between them. Germline lookup yields CDR1 PRHDT and CDR2 FYEKMQ (reference sequence). Here the CDR3 DNA reads TGTGCCAGCAGCTTAGGCAGGGCCTACGAGCAGTACTTC. Translated: CASSLGRAYEQYF.